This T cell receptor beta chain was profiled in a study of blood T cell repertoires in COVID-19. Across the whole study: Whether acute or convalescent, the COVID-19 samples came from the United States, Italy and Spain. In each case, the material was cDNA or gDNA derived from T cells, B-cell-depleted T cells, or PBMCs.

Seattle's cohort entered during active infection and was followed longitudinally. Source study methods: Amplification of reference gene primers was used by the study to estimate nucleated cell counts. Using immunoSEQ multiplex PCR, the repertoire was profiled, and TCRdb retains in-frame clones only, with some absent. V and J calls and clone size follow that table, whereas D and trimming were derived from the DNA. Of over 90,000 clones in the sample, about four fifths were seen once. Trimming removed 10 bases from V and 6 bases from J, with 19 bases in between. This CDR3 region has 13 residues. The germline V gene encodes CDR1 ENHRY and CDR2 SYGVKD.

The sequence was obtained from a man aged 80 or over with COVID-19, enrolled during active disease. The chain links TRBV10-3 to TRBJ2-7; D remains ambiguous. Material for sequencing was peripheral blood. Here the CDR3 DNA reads TGTGCCACCCAAGGTCAGCGACCGGTCGAGCAGTACTTC. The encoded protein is CATQGQRPVEQYF.